This TCR beta chain was sequenced during a study of vaccination effects on CD4 cells after COVID-19. This clone has only a few counts. Its antigen is unknown. Trimming at V came to 1 base and at J to 2 bases, leaving 8 bases not matched to a gene. Germline CDR1 reads SEHNR; CDR2 reads FQNEAQ (reference sequence). CDR3 length equals 16 residues. Antigen-specific CD4+ T cells were expanded (with viral peptide pools) by the ViraFEST assay ahead of sequencing. Isolating CD4+ T cells followed approximately ten days of culture. Confirmation by PCR established that the person had SARS-CoV-2 infection between March and December 2020. Using immunoSEQ multiplex PCR, the repertoire was profiled, and TCRdb retains in-frame clones only, with some absent. This table holds roughly 24,000 clones, approximately 76% found once.

This receptor was obtained from a human donor who had a prior SARS-CoV-2 infection. Specimen: CD4+ T cells from PBMCs cultured with SARS-CoV-2 spike peptides, collected before COVID-19 vaccination. The chain combines TRBV7-9 with TRBJ2-7; TRBD2 matches at 7 bases. The CDR3 DNA reads as TGTGCCAGCAGCTTAGTGCTAACGGGGGGAACCTACGAGCAGTACTTC. It specifies CASSLVLTGGTYEQYF. Using reference TRBV7-9 and TRBJ2-7 for the parts outside the CDR3, the full variable domain is DTGVSQNPRHKITKRGQNVTFRCDPISEHNRLYWYRQTLGQGPEFLTYFQNEAQLEKSRLLSDRFSAERPKGSFSTLEIQRTEQGDSAMYLCASSLVLTGGTYEQYFGPGTRLTVT.